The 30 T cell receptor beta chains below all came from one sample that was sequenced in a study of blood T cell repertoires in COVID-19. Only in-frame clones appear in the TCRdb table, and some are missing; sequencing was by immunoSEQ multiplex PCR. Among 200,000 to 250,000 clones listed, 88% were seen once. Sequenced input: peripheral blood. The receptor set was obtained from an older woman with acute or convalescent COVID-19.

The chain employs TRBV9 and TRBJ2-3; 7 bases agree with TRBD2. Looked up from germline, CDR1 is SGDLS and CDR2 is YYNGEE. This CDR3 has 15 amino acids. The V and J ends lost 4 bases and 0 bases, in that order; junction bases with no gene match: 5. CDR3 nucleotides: TGTGCCAGCAGCTACGGGGGGACTAGCACAGATACGCAGTATTTT. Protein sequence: CASSYGGTSTDTQYF.

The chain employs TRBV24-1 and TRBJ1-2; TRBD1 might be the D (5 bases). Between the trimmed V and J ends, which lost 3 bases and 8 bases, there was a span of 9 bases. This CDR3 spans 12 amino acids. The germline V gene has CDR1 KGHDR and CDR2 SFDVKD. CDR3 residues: CATSDAGKGYTF. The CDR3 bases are TGTGCCACCAGTGATGCAGGGAAGGGCTACACCTTC.

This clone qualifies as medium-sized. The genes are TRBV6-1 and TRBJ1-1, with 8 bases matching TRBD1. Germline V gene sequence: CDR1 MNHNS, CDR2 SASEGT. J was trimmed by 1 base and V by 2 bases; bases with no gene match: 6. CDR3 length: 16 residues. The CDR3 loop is CASSEWDRSPNTEAFF. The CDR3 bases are TGTGCCAGCAGTGAATGGGACAGGTCACCGAACACTGAAGCTTTCTTT.

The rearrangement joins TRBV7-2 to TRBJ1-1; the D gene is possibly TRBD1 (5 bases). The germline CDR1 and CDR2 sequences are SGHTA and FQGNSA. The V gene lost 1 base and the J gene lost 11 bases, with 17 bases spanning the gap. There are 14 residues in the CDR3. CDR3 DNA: TGTGCCAGCAGCTTAGAGGGGCAGACCTTGCGGGCTTTCTTT. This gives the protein CASSLEGQTLRAFF.

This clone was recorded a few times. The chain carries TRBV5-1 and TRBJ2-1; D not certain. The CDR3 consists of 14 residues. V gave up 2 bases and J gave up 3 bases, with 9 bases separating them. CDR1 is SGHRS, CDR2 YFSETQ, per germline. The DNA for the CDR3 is TGCGCCAGCAGCTTAAGGAACAGCTACAATGAGCAGTTCTTC. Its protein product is CASSLRNSYNEQFF.

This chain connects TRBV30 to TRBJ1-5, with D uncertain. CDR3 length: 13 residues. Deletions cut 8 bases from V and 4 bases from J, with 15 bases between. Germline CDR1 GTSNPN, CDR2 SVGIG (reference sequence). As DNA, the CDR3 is TGTGCCCGCCTCCCTCGGGTTAATCAGCCCCAGCATTTT. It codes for CARLPRVNQPQHF.

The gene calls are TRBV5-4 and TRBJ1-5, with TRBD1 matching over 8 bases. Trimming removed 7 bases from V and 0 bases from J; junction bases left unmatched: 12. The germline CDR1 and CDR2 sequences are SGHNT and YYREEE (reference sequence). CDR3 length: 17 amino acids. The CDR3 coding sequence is TGTGCCAGCCCTAGAGGACAGGGAAGGCATAGCAATCAGCCCCAGCATTTT. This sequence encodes CASPRGQGRHSNQPQHF.

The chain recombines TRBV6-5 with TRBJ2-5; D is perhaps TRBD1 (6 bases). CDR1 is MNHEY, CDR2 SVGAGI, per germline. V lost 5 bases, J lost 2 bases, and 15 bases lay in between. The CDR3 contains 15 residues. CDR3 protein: CASSLNRALQETQYF. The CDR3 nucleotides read TGTGCCAGCAGTCTCAACAGGGCACTTCAAGAGACCCAGTACTTC.

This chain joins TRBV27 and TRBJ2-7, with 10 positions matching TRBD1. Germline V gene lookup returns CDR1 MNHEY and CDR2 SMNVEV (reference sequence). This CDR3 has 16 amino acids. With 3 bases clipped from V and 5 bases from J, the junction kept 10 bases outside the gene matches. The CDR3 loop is CASSLVWTGGGDEQYF. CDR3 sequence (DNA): TGTGCCAGCAGTTTGGTCTGGACAGGGGGGGGCGACGAGCAGTACTTC.

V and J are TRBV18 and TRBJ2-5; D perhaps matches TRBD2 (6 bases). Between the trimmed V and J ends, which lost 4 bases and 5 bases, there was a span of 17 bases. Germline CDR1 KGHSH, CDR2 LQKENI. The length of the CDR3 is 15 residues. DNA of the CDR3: TGTGCCAGCTCACAGGGGACTCTTCTAGCCGAGACCCAGTACTTC. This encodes CASSQGTLLAETQYF.

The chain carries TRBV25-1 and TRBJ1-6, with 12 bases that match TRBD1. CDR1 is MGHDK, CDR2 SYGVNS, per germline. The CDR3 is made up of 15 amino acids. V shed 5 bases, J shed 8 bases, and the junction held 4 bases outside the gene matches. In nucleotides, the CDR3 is TGTGCCAGCAGTCCCCGGGACAGGGGGCATTCACCCCTCCACTTT. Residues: CASSPRDRGHSPLHF.

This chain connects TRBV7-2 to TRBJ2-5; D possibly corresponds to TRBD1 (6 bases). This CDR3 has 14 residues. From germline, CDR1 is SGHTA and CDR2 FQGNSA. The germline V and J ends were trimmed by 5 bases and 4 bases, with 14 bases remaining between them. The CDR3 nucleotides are TGTGCCAGCAGCGCCTGGGGGCGCTCAGAGACCCAGTACTTC. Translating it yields CASSAWGRSETQYF.

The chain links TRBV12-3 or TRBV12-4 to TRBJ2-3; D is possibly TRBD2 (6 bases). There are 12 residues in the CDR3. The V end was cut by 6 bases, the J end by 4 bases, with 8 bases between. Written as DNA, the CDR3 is TGTGCCAGCAGGCGGGGCCCAGATACGCAGTATTTT. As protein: CASRRGPDTQYF.

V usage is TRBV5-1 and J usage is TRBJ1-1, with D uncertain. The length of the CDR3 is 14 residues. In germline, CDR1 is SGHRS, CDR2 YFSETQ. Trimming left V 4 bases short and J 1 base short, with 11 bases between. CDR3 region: CASSPMGANTEAFF. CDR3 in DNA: TGCGCCAGCAGCCCAATGGGAGCGAACACTGAAGCTTTCTTT.

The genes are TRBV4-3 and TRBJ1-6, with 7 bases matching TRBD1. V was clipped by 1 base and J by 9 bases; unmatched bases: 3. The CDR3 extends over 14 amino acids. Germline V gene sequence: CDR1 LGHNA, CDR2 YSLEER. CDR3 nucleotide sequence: TGCGCCAGCAGCCAAGCGCAGGGGGTTTCACCCCTCCACTTT. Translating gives CASSQAQGVSPLHF.

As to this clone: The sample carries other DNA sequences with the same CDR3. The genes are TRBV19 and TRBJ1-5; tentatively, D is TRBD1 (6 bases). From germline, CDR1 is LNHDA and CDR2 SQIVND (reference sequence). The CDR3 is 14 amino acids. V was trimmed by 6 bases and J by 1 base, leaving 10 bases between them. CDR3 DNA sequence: TGTGCCAGTAGCACAACAGGGAGCAATCAGCCCCAGCATTTT. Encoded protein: CASSTTGSNQPQHF.

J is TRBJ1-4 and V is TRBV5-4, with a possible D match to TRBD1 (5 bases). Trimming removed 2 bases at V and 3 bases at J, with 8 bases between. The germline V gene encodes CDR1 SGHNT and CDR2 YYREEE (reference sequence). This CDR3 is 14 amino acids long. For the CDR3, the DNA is TGTGCCAGCAGCTTCGGGGGTTCTAATGAAAAACTGTTTTTT. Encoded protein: CASSFGGSNEKLFF.

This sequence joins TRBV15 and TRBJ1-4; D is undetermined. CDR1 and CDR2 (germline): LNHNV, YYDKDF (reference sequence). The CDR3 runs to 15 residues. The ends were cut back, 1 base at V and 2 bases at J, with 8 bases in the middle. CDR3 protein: CATSRVLQTNEKLFF. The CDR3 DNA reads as TGTGCCACCAGCAGAGTTTTACAGACTAATGAAAAACTGTTTTTT.

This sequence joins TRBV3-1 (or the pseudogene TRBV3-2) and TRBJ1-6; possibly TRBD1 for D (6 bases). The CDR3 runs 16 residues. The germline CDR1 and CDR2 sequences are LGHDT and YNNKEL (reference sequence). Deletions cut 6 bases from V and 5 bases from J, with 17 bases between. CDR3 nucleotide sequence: TGTGCCAGCAGTCTTTTGACGGGGGGCGATAATTCACCCCTCCACTTT. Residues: CASSLLTGGDNSPLHF.

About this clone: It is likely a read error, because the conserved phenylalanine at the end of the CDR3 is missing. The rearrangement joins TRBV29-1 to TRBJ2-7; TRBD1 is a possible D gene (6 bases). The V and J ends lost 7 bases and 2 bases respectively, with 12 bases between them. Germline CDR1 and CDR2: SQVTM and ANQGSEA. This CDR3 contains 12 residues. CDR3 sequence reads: CSARTDPYEQYL. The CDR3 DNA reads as TGCAGCGCGAGGACAGACCCCTACGAGCAGTACCTC.

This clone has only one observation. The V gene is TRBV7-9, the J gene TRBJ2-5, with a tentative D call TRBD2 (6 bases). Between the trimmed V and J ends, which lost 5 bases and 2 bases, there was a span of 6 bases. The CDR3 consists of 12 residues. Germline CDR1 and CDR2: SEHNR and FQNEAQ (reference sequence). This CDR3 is CASSRGQETQYF. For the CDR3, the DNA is TGTGCCAGCAGCCGGGGGCAAGAGACCCAGTACTTC.

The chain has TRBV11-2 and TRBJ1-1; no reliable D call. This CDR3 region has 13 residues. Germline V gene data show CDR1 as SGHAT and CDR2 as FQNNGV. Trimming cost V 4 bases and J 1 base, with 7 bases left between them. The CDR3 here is CASSYPGNTEAFF. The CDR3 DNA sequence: TGTGCCAGCAGCTACCCGGGGAACACTGAAGCTTTCTTT.

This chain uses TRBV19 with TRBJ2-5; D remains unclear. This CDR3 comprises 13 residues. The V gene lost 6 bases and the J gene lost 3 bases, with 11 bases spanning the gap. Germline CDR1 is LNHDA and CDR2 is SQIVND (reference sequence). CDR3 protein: CASRMNQEETQYF. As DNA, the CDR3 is TGTGCCAGTAGAATGAATCAGGAAGAGACCCAGTACTTC.

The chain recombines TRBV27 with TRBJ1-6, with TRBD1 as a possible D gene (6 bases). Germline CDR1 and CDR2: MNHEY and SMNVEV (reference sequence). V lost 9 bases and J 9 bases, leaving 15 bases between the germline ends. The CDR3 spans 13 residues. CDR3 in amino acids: CASRYNRVSPLHF. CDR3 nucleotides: TGTGCCAGTCGTTACAACAGGGTTTCACCCCTCCACTTT.

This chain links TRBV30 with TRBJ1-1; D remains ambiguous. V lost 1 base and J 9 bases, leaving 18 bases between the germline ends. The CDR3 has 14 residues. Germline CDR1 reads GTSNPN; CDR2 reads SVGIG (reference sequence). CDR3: CAWSGGFQRVQAFF. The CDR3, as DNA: TGTGCCTGGAGTGGGGGATTTCAGCGGGTTCAAGCTTTCTTT.

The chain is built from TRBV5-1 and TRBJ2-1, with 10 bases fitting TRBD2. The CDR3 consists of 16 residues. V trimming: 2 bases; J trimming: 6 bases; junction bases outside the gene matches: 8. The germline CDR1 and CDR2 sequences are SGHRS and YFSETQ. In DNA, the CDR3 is TGCGCCAGCAGCTTAACTAGCGGGATACCTGGCAATGAGCAGTTCTTC. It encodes CASSLTSGIPGNEQFF.

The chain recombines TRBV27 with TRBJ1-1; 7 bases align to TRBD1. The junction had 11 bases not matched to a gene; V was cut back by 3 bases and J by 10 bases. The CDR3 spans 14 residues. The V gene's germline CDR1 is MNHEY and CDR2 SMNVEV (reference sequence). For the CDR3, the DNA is TGTGCCAGCAGTTTTTTGGGACAGAGAGGTGGAGCTTTCTTT. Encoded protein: CASSFLGQRGGAFF.

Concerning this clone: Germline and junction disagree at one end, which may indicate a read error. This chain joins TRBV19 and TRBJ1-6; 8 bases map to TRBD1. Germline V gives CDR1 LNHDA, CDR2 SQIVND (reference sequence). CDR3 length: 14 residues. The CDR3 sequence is CASSLTGANSPLHF. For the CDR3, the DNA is TGTGCCAGTAGTCTGACAGGGGCCAATTCTCCCCTCCACTTT.

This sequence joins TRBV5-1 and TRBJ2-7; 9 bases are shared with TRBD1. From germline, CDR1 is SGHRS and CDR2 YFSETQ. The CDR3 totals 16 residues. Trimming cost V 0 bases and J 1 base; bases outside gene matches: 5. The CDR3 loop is CASSLGAGTGSYEQYF. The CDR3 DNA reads TGCGCCAGCAGCTTGGGCGCGGGGACAGGGTCCTACGAGCAGTACTTC.

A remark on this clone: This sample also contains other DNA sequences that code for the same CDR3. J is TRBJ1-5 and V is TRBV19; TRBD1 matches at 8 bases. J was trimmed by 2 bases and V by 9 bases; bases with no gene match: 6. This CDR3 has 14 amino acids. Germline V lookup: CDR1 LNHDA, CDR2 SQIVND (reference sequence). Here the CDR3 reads CASSGQGGNQPQHF. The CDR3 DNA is TGTGCCAGCAGCGGACAGGGTGGCAATCAGCCCCAGCATTTT. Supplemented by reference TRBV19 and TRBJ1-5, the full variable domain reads DGGITQSPKYLFRKEGQNVTLSCEQNLNHDAMYWYRQDPGQGLRLIYYSQIVNDFQKGDIAEGYSVSREKKESFPLTVTSAQKNPTAFYLCASSGQGGNQPQHFGDGTRLSIL.